This T cell receptor beta chain was sequenced during a study of graft-versus-host responses after intestinal transplantation. Study-wide background: The study gave all recipients anti-thymocyte globulin induction, then tacrolimus and steroids for three to four years.

The V segment lost 5 bases and the J segment 1 base; nucleotides outside the gene matches: 1. The CDR3 loop spans 15 amino acids. Germline CDR1 reads MNHEY; CDR2 reads SMNVEV (reference sequence). Regarding this clone: The target antigen is unknown.

TCRdb's copy holds only in-frame clones and misses some; the assay was immunoSEQ multiplex PCR. The sample lists 100,000 to 120,000 clones, about 93% occurring once. This clonotype was sampled from a human donor who received an intestinal transplant. V gene TRBV27 combines with J gene TRBJ2-1, with 11 bases that match TRBD2. The specimen comprised unstimulated CD8+ T cells sorted from spleen or lymph node cells, sampled before intestinal transplant. Here the CDR3 reads CASSLAGGSYNEQFF. CDR3 coding DNA: TGTGCCAGCAGTCTAGCGGGAGGATCCTACAATGAGCAGTTCTTC.